These 11 T cell receptor beta chains came from one sample sequenced in a study of T cell responses to AZD1222 COVID-19 vaccine. The protocol was immunoSEQ multiplex PCR, while the TCRdb copy is restricted to in-frame clones and leaves out a portion. Of about 110,000 clones in the sample, 85% to 90% were seen once. Sample: peripheral blood, taken on day 0 of AZD1222 vaccination. The receptors stem from an adult in good health.

The chain has TRBV19 and TRBJ2-7; 11 nucleotides agree with TRBD2. This CDR3 has 18 residues. In germline, CDR1 is LNHDA, CDR2 SQIVND (reference sequence). Trimming at V came to 0 bases and at J to 3 bases, leaving 10 bases not matched to a gene. This CDR3 reads CASSIESLAGGGHYEQYF. CDR3 nucleotides: TGTGCCAGTAGTATAGAGTCGCTAGCGGGAGGTGGTCACTACGAGCAGTACTTC. Filled out from reference TRBV19 and TRBJ2-7, the complete variable domain reads DGGITQSPKYLFRKEGQNVTLSCEQNLNHDAMYWYRQDPGQGLRLIYYSQIVNDFQKGDIAEGYSVSREKKESFPLTVTSAQKNPTAFYLCASSIESLAGGGHYEQYFGPGTRLTVT.

The J gene is TRBJ1-1, the V gene TRBV3-1 (or the pseudogene TRBV3-2); D is unclear. Trimming removed 2 bases from V and 2 bases from J, with 6 bases in between. This CDR3 contains 13 residues. CDR1 and CDR2 (germline): LGHDT, YNNKEL (reference sequence). This chain's CDR3 is CASSQTENTEAFF. The CDR3 DNA sequence: TGTGCCAGCAGCCAAACAGAAAACACTGAAGCTTTCTTT.

This clone was observed a single time. This sequence joins TRBV19 and TRBJ2-1, with a weak D call TRBD2 (6 bases). This CDR3 has 13 residues. The V gene lost 10 bases and the J gene lost 1 base, with 11 bases spanning the gap. Germline V gene data show CDR1 as LNHDA and CDR2 as SQIVND (reference sequence). The chain's CDR3 is CATGRFSYNEQFF. CDR3 DNA sequence: TGTGCCACAGGGAGGTTTTCCTACAATGAGCAGTTCTTC. Filled out from reference TRBV19 and TRBJ2-1, the complete variable domain reads DGGITQSPKYLFRKEGQNVTLSCEQNLNHDAMYWYRQDPGQGLRLIYYSQIVNDFQKGDIAEGYSVSREKKESFPLTVTSAQKNPTAFYLCATGRFSYNEQFFGPGTRLTVL.

The chain has TRBV25-1 and TRBJ1-1; D perhaps matches TRBD1 (5 bases). V was cut by 2 bases and J by 4 bases, with 11 bases left in between. This CDR3 is 14 amino acids long. CDR1 is MGHDK, CDR2 SYGVNS, per germline. In nucleotides, the CDR3 is TGTGCCAGCAGTGAAGAGGGGTGGAGCACTGAAGCTTTCTTT. Translated: CASSEEGWSTEAFF.

The V and J genes are TRBV28 and TRBJ2-7; the D is unclear. Germline CDR1 MDHEN, CDR2 SYDVKM. V was shortened by 2 bases and J by 2 bases, with 1 base between the two germline ends. CDR3 length: 11 residues. The CDR3 here is CASSLTYEQYF. The CDR3 bases are TGTGCCAGCAGTTTAACCTACGAGCAGTACTTC.

The V and J genes are TRBV5-1 and TRBJ1-2, with D maybe TRBD1 (5 bases). The CDR3 extends over 15 amino acids. With 3 bases removed from V and 4 bases from J, the gap between germline ends came to 16 bases. Germline V gene lookup returns CDR1 SGHRS and CDR2 YFSETQ. The CDR3 sequence: CASSWDPFQPYGYTF. Here the CDR3 DNA reads TGCGCCAGCAGCTGGGACCCATTTCAGCCCTATGGCTACACCTTC.

Points on this clone: An end of the junction does not agree with germline; a read error may underlie this. This rearrangement joins TRBV3-1 (or the pseudogene TRBV3-2) to TRBJ2-7; 8 positions agree with TRBD2. The CDR3 has 16 amino acids. Per germline, CDR1 LGHDT and CDR2 YNNKEL (reference sequence). The CDR3 DNA reads TGTGCCAGCAGTCAAGGGGTTACCAGCGGGAGCTACGAGCAGTACTTC. Protein product: CASSQGVTSGSYEQYF.

This clone was seen only a few times. The CDR3 nucleotides read TGTGCCAGCAGCACAATCGACAGGGCAAATACGAAGACTGGGGAGCTGTTTTTT. Encoded protein: CASSTIDRANTKTGELFF. The chain has TRBV21-1 and TRBJ2-2; TRBD1 is the table's D call, not checked against the DNA. TRBV21-1 constitutes a pseudogene. The CDR3 runs 18 residues.

J is TRBJ1-5 and V is TRBV5-6, with D perhaps TRBD1 (6 bases). The CDR3 runs to 14 residues. V was trimmed by 4 bases and J by 9 bases, leaving 17 bases between them. Germline V gene sequence: CDR1 SGHDT, CDR2 YYEEEE. The CDR3 region is CASSRGTRDGPQHF. The CDR3 nucleotides read TGTGCCAGCAGCCGCGGGACACGGGATGGGCCCCAGCATTTT.

This chain uses TRBV11-1 with TRBJ1-6; D not certain. Per germline, CDR1 SGHAT and CDR2 FQDESV (reference sequence). Trimming cost V 5 bases and J 8 bases, with 19 bases left between them. This CDR3 spans 16 amino acids. CDR3 nucleotides: TGTGCCAGCAGCCACAGCTGGGCAGCCTCGGATTCACCCCTCCACTTT. Protein sequence: CASSHSWAASDSPLHF.

This chain connects TRBV3-1 (or the pseudogene TRBV3-2) to TRBJ2-5; 8 positions agree with TRBD2. V trimming: 1 base; J trimming: 1 base; junction bases outside the gene matches: 2. From germline, CDR1 is LGHDT and CDR2 YNNKEL (reference sequence). The CDR3 has 15 residues. The CDR3, as DNA: TGTGCCAGCAGCCAAGTAACTAGCGGCCAAGAGACCCAGTACTTC. As protein: CASSQVTSGQETQYF.